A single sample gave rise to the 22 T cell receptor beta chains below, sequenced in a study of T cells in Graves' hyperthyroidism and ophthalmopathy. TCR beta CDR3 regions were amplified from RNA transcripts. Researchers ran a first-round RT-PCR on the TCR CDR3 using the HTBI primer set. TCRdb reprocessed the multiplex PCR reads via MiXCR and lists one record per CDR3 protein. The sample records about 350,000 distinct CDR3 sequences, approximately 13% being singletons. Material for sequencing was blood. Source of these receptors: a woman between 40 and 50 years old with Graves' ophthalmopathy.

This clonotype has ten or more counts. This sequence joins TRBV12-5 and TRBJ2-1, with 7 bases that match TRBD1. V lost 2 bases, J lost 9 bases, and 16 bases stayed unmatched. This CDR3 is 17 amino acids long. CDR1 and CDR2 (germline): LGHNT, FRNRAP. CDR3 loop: CASGLKTSTGRAREQFF. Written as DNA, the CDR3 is TGTGCTAGTGGTTTGAAAACATCGACAGGGAGAGCACGTGAGCAGTTCTTC.

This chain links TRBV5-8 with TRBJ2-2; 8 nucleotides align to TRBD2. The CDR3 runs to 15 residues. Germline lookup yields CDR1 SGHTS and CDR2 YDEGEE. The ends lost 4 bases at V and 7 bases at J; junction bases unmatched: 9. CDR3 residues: CASSPAGSGVGELFF. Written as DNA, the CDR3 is TGTGCCAGCAGCCCGGCCGGTAGCGGGGTCGGGGAGCTGTTTTTT. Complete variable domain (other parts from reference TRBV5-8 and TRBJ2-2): EAGVTQSPTHLIKTRGQQATLRCSPISGHTSVYWYQQALGLGLQFLLWYDEGEERNRGNFPPRFSGRQFPNYSSELNVNALELEDSALYLCASSPAGSGVGELFFGEGSRLTVL.

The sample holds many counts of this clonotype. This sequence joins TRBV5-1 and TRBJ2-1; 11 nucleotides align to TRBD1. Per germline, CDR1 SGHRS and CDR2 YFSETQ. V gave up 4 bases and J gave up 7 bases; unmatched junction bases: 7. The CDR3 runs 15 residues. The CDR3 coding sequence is TGCGCCAGCAGCGGCGGGACAGGGGGTAAGAATGAGCAGTTCTTC. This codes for CASSGGTGGKNEQFF.

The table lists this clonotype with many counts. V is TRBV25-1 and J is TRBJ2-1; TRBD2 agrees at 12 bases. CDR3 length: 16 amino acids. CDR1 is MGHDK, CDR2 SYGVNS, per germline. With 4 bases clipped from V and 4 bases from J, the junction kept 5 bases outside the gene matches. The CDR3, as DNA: TGTGCCAGCAGTGCTCGACTAGCGGGGGTTTACAATGAGCAGTTCTTC. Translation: CASSARLAGVYNEQFF.

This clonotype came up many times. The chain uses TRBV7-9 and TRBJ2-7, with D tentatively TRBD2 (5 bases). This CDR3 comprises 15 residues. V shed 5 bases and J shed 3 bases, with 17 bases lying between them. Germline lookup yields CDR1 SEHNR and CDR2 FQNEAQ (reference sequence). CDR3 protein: CASSGAWEHNYEQYF. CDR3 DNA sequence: TGTGCCAGCAGCGGTGCCTGGGAGCATAACTACGAGCAGTACTTC.

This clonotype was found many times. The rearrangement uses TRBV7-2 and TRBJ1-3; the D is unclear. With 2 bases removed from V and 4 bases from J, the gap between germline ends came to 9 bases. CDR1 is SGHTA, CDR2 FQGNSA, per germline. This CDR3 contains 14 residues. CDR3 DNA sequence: TGTGCCAGCAGCTTAATTGGCAAGGGAAACACCATATATTTT. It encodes CASSLIGKGNTIYF.

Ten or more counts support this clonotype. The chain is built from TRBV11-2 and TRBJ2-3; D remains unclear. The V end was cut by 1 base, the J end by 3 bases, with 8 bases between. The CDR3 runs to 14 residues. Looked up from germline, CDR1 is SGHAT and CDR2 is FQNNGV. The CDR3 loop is CASSLGVRTDTQYF. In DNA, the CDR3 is TGTGCCAGCAGCTTAGGTGTCAGAACAGATACGCAGTATTTT.

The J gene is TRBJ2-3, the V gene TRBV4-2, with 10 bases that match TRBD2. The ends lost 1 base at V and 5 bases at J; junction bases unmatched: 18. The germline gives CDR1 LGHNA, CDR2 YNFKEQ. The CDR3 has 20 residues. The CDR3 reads CASSQGSTWTSGPPLDTQYF. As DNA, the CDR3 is TGTGCCAGCAGCCAAGGCTCTACTTGGACTAGCGGTCCCCCGCTAGATACGCAGTATTTT.

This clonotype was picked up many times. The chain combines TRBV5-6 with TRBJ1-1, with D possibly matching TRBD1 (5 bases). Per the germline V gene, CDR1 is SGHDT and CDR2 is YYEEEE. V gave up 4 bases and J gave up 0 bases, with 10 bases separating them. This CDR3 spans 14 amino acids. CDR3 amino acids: CASSTGRLNTEAFF. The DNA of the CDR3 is TGTGCCAGCAGCACGGGACGATTGAACACTGAAGCTTTCTTT.

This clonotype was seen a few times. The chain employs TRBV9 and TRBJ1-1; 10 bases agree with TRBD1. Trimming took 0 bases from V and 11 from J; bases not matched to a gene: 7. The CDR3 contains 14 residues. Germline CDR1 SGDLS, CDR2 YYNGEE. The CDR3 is CASSVGQGAARAFF. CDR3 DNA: TGTGCCAGCAGCGTAGGACAGGGGGCTGCAAGGGCTTTCTTT.

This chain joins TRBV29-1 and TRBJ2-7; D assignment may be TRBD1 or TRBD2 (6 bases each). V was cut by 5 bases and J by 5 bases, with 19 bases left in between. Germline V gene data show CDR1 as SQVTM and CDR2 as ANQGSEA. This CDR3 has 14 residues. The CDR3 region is CSVSHGGDAHEQYF. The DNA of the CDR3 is TGCAGCGTTTCGCACGGGGGCGACGCCCACGAGCAGTACTTC.

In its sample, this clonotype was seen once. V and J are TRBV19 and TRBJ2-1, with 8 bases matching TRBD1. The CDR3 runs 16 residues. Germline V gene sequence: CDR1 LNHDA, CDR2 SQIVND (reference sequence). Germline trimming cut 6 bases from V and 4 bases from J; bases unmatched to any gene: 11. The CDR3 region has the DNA TGTGCCAGTAGAACCCCAGGACAGGGTGTTTACAATGAGCAGTTCTTC. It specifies CASRTPGQGVYNEQFF. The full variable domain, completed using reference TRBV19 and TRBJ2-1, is DGGITQSPKYLFRKEGQNVTLSCEQNLNHDAMYWYRQDPGQGLRLIYYSQIVNDFQKGDIAEGYSVSREKKESFPLTVTSAQKNPTAFYLCASRTPGQGVYNEQFFGPGTRLTVL.

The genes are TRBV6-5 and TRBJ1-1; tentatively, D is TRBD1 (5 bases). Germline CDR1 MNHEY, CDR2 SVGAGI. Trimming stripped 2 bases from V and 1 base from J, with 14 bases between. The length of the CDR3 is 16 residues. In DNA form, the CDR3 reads TGTGCCAGCAGTTACCGACGCGGTGGGGGGAACACTGAAGCTTTCTTT. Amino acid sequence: CASSYRRGGGNTEAFF.

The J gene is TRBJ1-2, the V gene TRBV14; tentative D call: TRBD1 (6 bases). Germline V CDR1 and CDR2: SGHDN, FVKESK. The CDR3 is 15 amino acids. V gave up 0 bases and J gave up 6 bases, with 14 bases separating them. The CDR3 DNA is TGTGCCAGCAGCCAAGATAGGGTTCCAGGGGATGGCTACACCTTC. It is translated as CASSQDRVPGDGYTF.

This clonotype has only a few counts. The CDR3 protein is CSASVLLNEQFF. The CDR3 bases are TGCAGTGCTAGCGTACTTCTCAATGAGCAGTTCTTC. The V call is TRBV20-1, the J call TRBJ2-1, with no clear D. Germline loops: CDR1 DFQATT, CDR2 SNEGSKA (reference sequence). The V end was cut by 3 bases, the J end by 6 bases, with 9 bases between. The CDR3 is 12 amino acids.

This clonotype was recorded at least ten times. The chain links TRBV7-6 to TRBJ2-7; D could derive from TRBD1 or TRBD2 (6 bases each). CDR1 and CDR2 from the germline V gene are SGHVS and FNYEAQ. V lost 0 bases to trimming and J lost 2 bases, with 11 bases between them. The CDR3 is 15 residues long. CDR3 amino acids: CASSLAAGGPYEQYF. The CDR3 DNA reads TGTGCCAGCAGCTTAGCGGCTGGGGGGCCCTACGAGCAGTACTTC.

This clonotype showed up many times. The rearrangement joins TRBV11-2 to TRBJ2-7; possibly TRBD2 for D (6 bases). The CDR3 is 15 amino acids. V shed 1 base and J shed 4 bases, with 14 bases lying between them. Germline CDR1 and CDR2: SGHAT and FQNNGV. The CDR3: CASSLVGTGNYEQYF. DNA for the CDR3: TGTGCCAGCAGCTTAGTTGGGACTGGAAATTACGAGCAGTACTTC. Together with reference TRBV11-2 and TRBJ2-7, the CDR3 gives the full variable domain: EAGVAQSPRYKIIEKRQSVAFWCNPISGHATLYWYQQILGQGPKLLIQFQNNGVVDDSQLPKDRFSAERLKGVDSTLKIQPAKLEDSAVYLCASSLVGTGNYEQYFGPGTRLTVT.

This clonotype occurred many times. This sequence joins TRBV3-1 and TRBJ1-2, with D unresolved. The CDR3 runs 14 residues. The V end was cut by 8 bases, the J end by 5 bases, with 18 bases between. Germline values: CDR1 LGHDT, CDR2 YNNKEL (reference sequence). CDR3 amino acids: CASGPQLSPYGYTF. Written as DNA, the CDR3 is TGTGCCAGCGGACCACAGTTGAGCCCGTATGGCTACACCTTC.

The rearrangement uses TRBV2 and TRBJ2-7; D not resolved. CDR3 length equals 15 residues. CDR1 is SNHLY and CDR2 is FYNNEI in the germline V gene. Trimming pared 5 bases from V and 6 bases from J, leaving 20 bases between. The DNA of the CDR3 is TGTGCCAGCAGTCGAGATCTGGGCGAGACTGGCGAGCAGTACTTC. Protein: CASSRDLGETGEQYF.

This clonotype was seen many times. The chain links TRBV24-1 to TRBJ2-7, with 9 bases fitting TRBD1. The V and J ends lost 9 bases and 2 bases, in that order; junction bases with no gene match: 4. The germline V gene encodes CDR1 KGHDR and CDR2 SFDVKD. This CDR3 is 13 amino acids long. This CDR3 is CATAGTGTYEQYF. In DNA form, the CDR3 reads TGTGCCACCGCCGGGACAGGGACCTACGAGCAGTACTTC.

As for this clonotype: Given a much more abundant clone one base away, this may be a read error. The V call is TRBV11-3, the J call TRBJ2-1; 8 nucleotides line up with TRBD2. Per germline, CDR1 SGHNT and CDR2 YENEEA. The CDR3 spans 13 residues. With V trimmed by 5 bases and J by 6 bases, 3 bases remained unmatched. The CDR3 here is CASSIGTSNEQFF. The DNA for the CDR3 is TGTGCCAGCAGCATTGGGACTAGCAATGAGCAGTTCTTC.

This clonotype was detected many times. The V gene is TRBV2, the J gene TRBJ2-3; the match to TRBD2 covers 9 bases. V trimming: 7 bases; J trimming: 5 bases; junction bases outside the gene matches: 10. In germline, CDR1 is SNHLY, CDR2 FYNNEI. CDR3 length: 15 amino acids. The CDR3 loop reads CASNRGGGAGDTQYF. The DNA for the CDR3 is TGTGCCAGCAATAGGGGCGGGGGGGCTGGAGATACGCAGTATTTT.